This paragraph covers one T cell receptor (beta chain) sequence. Antigen unknown. V gave up 0 bases and J gave up 3 bases, with 9 bases separating them. Germline-derived CDR1 and CDR2 are WNHNN and SYGVQD (reference sequence). CDR3 size: 14 residues. The data were taken from a study of OX40 agonist ivuxolimab in advanced cancers. Study-level points and caveats: Dosing at 0.1 to 3.0 mg/kg was accompanied by clonal expansion of CD4+ and CD8+ blood T cells by week 6.

Sequencing used immunoSEQ multiplex PCR; TCRdb keeps in-frame clones, though not all of them. The table has about 100,000 clones, approximately 89% seen once. The receptor comes from an adult with an advanced solid tumor such as melanoma, head and neck, liver or kidney cancer. Sample: CD4+ or CD8+ T cells sorted from blood, taken in a trial of the OX40 agonist ivuxolimab. The V gene is TRBV10-1, the J gene TRBJ2-7, with a possible D match to TRBD1 (6 bases). This CDR3 reads CASSESQGHYEQYF. CDR3 DNA: TGCGCCAGCAGTGAGTCACAGGGCCACTACGAGCAGTACTTC.